This T cell receptor (beta chain) was sequenced in a study of OX40 agonist ivuxolimab in advanced cancers. Turning to this clone: What it recognizes is unknown.

The assay was immunoSEQ multiplex PCR, and TCRdb's table has in-frame clones only and misses some. The table shows about 100,000 clones, with less than 85% occurring only once. Study results and caveats: Averaging showed that CD8+ T cells had more expanded clones than CD4+ did. The specificity for antigen of the expanded peripheral T cells was not determined.

The CDR3 is 15 amino acids. Trimming left V 2 bases short and J 6 bases short, with 17 bases between. The germline V gene has CDR1 GTSNPN and CDR2 SVGIG (reference sequence). The sample here was CD4+ or CD8+ T cells sorted from blood, taken in a trial of the OX40 agonist ivuxolimab. V gene TRBV30 combines with J gene TRBJ2-1; D is possibly TRBD2 (6 bases). This TCR was sampled from an adult with an advanced solid tumor such as melanoma, head and neck, liver or kidney cancer. CDR3 protein: CAWSTFRRRGNEQFF. For the CDR3, the DNA is TGTGCCTGGAGTACCTTTCGGCGGAGGGGCAATGAGCAGTTCTTC.